The clone carrying this T cell receptor (beta chain) was picked up many times. Its antigen is unknown. V lost 5 bases to trimming and J lost 10 bases; unmatched junction nucleotides: 7. The CDR3 covers 13 residues. In germline, CDR1 is SGHKS, CDR2 YYEKEE (reference sequence). Unique molecular identifiers were used to barcode this TCRbeta library. Via MiXCR, TCRdb re-called the PCR reads, giving one row per CDR3 protein. The table shows 25,000 to 35,000 distinct CDR3 sequences, with 5.5% to 7% occurring only once. This specimen comes from a study of T-cell reconstitution after alpha-beta-depleted transplantation in children. Study results and limitations: Several hundred expanded graft clones reportedly supplied alpha-beta T cells about two months after transplant.

The chain couples TRBV5-5 to TRBJ2-1, with 9 bases fitting TRBD1. The receptor was isolated from a child less than two years old who had a stem cell transplant for acute myeloid leukemia, so the T cells may come from the graft donor. The input for sequencing was peripheral blood, taken 60 days after TCRalphabeta/CD19-depleted stem cell transplant. CDR3 sequence reads: CASSAGTGSEQFF. CDR3 bases: TGTGCCAGCAGTGCCGGGACAGGGTCGGAGCAGTTCTTC. The full variable domain, in which reference TRBV5-5 and TRBJ2-1 provide the parts outside the CDR3, is DAGVTQSPTHLIKTRGQQVTLRCSPISGHKSVSWYQQVLGQGPQFIFQYYEKEERGRGNFPDRFSARQFPNYSSELNVNALLLGDSALYLCASSAGTGSEQFFGPGTRLTVL.